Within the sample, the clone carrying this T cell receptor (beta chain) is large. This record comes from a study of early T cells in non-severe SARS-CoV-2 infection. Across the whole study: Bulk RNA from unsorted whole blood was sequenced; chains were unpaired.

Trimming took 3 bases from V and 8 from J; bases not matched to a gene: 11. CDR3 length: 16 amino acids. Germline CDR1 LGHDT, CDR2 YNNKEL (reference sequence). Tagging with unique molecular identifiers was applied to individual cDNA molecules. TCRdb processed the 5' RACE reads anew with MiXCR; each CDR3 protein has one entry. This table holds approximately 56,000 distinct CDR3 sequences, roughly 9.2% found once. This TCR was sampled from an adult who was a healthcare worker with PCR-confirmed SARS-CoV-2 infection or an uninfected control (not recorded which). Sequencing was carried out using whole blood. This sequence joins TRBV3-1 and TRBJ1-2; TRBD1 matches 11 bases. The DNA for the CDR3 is TGTGCCAGCAGCCACGGGACAGGGGGAATTTCAAGGGGCTACACCTTC. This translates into CASSHGTGGISRGYTF.